These 20 T cell receptor beta chains came from one sample sequenced in a study of shared clonotypes between healthy human individuals. Clones were read by immunoSEQ multiplex PCR, and TCRdb kept only the in-frame ones, dropping some. The sample shows approximately 2.5 million clones, under 95% of them seen only once. The sequencing sample was made of naive CD4+ T cells from PBMCs. Indicated subset: CD45RA+ positively selected. These receptors were obtained from a man between 18 and 35 years old in good health. Some clones in this sample may be carry-over from other donors' samples.

Note on this clone: The sample holds other DNA sequences that translate to the same CDR3. The V and J genes are TRBV5-1 and TRBJ1-1; a weak D match, TRBD1 (6 bases). V was trimmed by 4 bases and J by 1 base, leaving 8 bases between them. CDR1 and CDR2 (germline): SGHRS, YFSETQ. The CDR3 length is 13 residues. The CDR3 DNA reads as TGCGCCAGCAGCCTACAGGGGAACACTGAAGCTTTCTTT. Encoded protein: CASSLQGNTEAFF. Full variable domain (rest looked up from reference TRBV5-1 and TRBJ1-1): KAGVTQTPRYLIKTRGQQVTLSCSPISGHRSVSWYQQTPGQGLQFLFEYFSETQRNKGNFPGRFSGRQFSNSRSEMNVSTLELGDSALYLCASSLQGNTEAFFGQGTRLTVV.

The V gene is TRBV5-1, the J gene TRBJ2-1; D may be TRBD1 or TRBD2 (5 bases each). This CDR3 spans 15 amino acids. CDR1 SGHRS and CDR2 YFSETQ come from the germline V gene. V was shortened by 2 bases and J by 5 bases, with 14 bases between the two germline ends. The CDR3 bases are TGCGCCAGCAGCTTCTCCGGGACGACCGACAATGAGCAGTTCTTC. Encoded protein: CASSFSGTTDNEQFF.

The genes are TRBV5-5 and TRBJ2-7, with D tentatively TRBD2 (6 bases). V was trimmed by 3 bases and J by 2 bases, leaving 15 bases between them. CDR3 size: 15 residues. Looked up from germline, CDR1 is SGHKS and CDR2 is YYEKEE (reference sequence). The DNA of the CDR3 is TGTGCCAGCAGCTCTCTAGCGATACAGACCTACGAGCAGTACTTC. Translation gives CASSSLAIQTYEQYF.

The rearrangement uses TRBV5-1 and TRBJ1-1; TRBD1 agrees at 9 bases. Germline V CDR1 and CDR2: SGHRS, YFSETQ. The V and J ends lost 0 bases and 8 bases, in that order; junction bases with no gene match: 20. This CDR3 contains 19 residues. The CDR3 nucleotides are TGCGCCAGCAGCTTGGCCGTAGTCCCGGGACAGGGCCATCTGGAAGAAGCTTTCTTT. This encodes CASSLAVVPGQGHLEEAFF.

The chain couples TRBV5-4 to TRBJ2-5; 8 positions match TRBD1. The DNA end lines up better with TRBJ2-7; the J call may be wrong. The germline V gene has CDR1 SGHNT and CDR2 YYREEE (reference sequence). There are 15 residues in the CDR3. CDR3 loop: CASSLVGTGSYEQYF. The CDR3 DNA reads TGTGCCAGCAGCTTGGTCGGGACAGGCTCCTACGAGCAGTACTTC.

The V gene is TRBV4-1, the J gene TRBJ2-1; weak D call: TRBD1 (6 bases). V lost 3 bases, J lost 6 bases, and 21 bases lay in between. The CDR3 has 17 residues. CDR1 and CDR2 from the germline V gene are MGHRA and YSYEKL. CDR3 region: CASSHVRGSLGSNEQFF. For the CDR3, the DNA is TGCGCCAGCAGCCATGTGAGGGGGTCCCTGGGCTCCAATGAGCAGTTCTTC.

This rearrangement joins TRBV11-2 to TRBJ1-3; D remains unclear. The V end was cut by 8 bases, the J end by 0 bases, with 14 bases between. This CDR3 spans 15 amino acids. Germline assignment: CDR1 SGHAT and CDR2 FQNNGV. The CDR3 here is CASSGSRSSGNTIYF. DNA for the CDR3: TGTGCCAGCTCAGGAAGTAGGTCCTCTGGAAACACCATATATTTT.

The gene calls are TRBV25-1 and TRBJ2-1; D is uncertain. Per germline, CDR1 MGHDK and CDR2 SYGVNS. Trimming took 7 bases from V and 0 from J, leaving 13 bases between them. This CDR3 region has 15 residues. The CDR3: CASTPGGSSYNEQFF. The CDR3 nucleotides are TGTGCCAGCACCCCGGGTGGGTCCTCCTACAATGAGCAGTTCTTC.

The V and J genes are TRBV4-3 and TRBJ2-5; 8 nucleotides line up with TRBD2. CDR3 length: 16 residues. J lost 5 bases, V lost 0 bases, and 8 bases had no gene match. Germline V gives CDR1 LGHNA, CDR2 YSLEER. The CDR3 spells CASSQDRTGGGETQYF. CDR3 coding DNA: TGCGCCAGCAGCCAAGATAGAACGGGAGGGGGGGAGACCCAGTACTTC.

This clone was seen a single time. This sequence joins TRBV11-2 and TRBJ2-2; the match to TRBD2 covers 11 bases. Germline CDR1 is SGHAT and CDR2 is FQNNGV. The CDR3 is made up of 15 amino acids. J was trimmed by 6 bases and V by 5 bases; bases with no gene match: 5. CDR3 bases: TGTGCCAGCAGCATAGGACTAGCGGGTGCCGGGGAGCTGTTTTTT. It translates to CASSIGLAGAGELFF. Variable domain in full (rest from reference TRBV11-2 and TRBJ2-2): EAGVAQSPRYKIIEKRQSVAFWCNPISGHATLYWYQQILGQGPKLLIQFQNNGVVDDSQLPKDRFSAERLKGVDSTLKIQPAKLEDSAVYLCASSIGLAGAGELFFGEGSRLTVL.

The chain uses TRBV2 and TRBJ1-4; a weak D match, TRBD1 (5 bases). The V gene's germline CDR1 is SNHLY and CDR2 FYNNEI. V dropped 6 bases and J dropped 5 bases, with 10 bases sitting between them. This CDR3 has 13 amino acids. The CDR3 sequence is CASSDSNNEKLFF. The CDR3 DNA reads TGTGCCAGCAGCGACAGTAACAATGAAAAACTGTTTTTT.

This clone was seen once. The rearrangement joins TRBV11-2 to TRBJ2-1, with 7 positions matching TRBD2. This CDR3 contains 15 residues. With V trimmed by 3 bases and J by 2 bases, 4 bases remained unmatched. Germline V lookup: CDR1 SGHAT, CDR2 FQNNGV. Written as DNA, the CDR3 is TGTGCCAGCAGCTTCGCGGGAGCAACCTACAATGAGCAGTTCTTC. It is translated as CASSFAGATYNEQFF.

The chain employs TRBV10-3 and TRBJ2-3; D possibly corresponds to TRBD1 (5 bases). The germline CDR1 and CDR2 sequences are ENHRY and SYGVKD. V shed 6 bases and J shed 1 base, with 17 bases lying between them. There are 16 residues in the CDR3. CDR3 sequence reads: CAIRASGFSGTDTQYF. As DNA, the CDR3 is TGTGCCATCAGAGCCTCAGGGTTTTCGGGCACAGATACGCAGTATTTT.

CDR3 sequence (DNA): TGTGCCAGCAGCTTAGAGTTAGCAGGGTTACCCTTCTATGGCTACACCTTC. Protein sequence: CASSLELAGLPFYGYTF. The genes are TRBV11-3 and TRBJ1-2; possible D gene TRBD1, 5 bases. V lost 0 bases, J lost 4 bases, and 18 bases lay in between. Germline-derived CDR1 and CDR2 are SGHNT and YENEEA. The CDR3 contains 17 residues.

This rearrangement joins TRBV5-4 to TRBJ2-7, with TRBD1 matching 8 bases. The ends lost 6 bases at V and 4 bases at J; junction bases unmatched: 9. The CDR3 is 14 residues long. The germline V gene has CDR1 SGHNT and CDR2 YYREEE (reference sequence). The CDR3 DNA sequence: TGTGCCAGCACCCCGGGACAGGAGGTATACGAGCAGTACTTC. Translating gives CASTPGQEVYEQYF.

The rearrangement links TRBV2 to TRBJ2-4; a weak D match, TRBD2 (6 bases). The CDR3 spans 12 residues. The ends were cut back, 4 bases at V and 9 bases at J, with 10 bases in the middle. Germline values: CDR1 SNHLY, CDR2 FYNNEI. The CDR3 bases are TGTGCCAGCAGTGGGGGAGGAGGCATTCAGTACTTC. Its protein product is CASSGGGGIQYF.

The CDR3 region is CASGLGTENIQYF. CDR3 bases: TGTGCTAGTGGTTTGGGCACCGAAAACATTCAGTACTTC. This chain links TRBV12-5 with TRBJ2-4; D uncertain. Germline V gene lookup returns CDR1 LGHNT and CDR2 FRNRAP. The CDR3 is 13 residues long. V lost 1 base and J 5 bases, leaving 6 bases between the germline ends.

J is TRBJ2-7 and V is TRBV2, with 7 bases matching TRBD2. Trimming removed 5 bases from V and 6 bases from J; junction bases left unmatched: 7. This CDR3 is built from 13 residues. Germline V gene sequence: CDR1 SNHLY, CDR2 FYNNEI. The DNA for the CDR3 is TGTGCCAGCAGTTTGTCACGGACTAGCGAGCAGTACTTC. This gives the protein CASSLSRTSEQYF.

This chain joins TRBV10-1 and TRBJ2-1, with D perhaps assigned TRBD1 or TRBD2 (5 bases each). Trimming left V 3 bases short and J 7 bases short, with 16 bases between. In germline, CDR1 is WNHNN, CDR2 SYGVQD (reference sequence). CDR3 length: 15 amino acids. The DNA for the CDR3 is TGCGCCAGCAGTGAACCCGGGACCGGGGAGAATGAGCAGTTCTTC. Protein sequence: CASSEPGTGENEQFF.

This clone was observed once. The chain combines TRBV5-1 with TRBJ2-5; D is unclear. V lost 1 base to trimming and J lost 5 bases, with 9 bases between them. Germline V CDR1 and CDR2: SGHRS, YFSETQ. This CDR3 has 13 residues. In nucleotides, the CDR3 is TGCGCCAGCAGCTTGTACGCCTCTGAGACCCAGTACTTC. Its translation: CASSLYASETQYF. Drawing the rest from reference TRBV5-1 and TRBJ2-5, the complete variable domain is KAGVTQTPRYLIKTRGQQVTLSCSPISGHRSVSWYQQTPGQGLQFLFEYFSETQRNKGNFPGRFSGRQFSNSRSEMNVSTLELGDSALYLCASSLYASETQYFGPGTRLLVL.